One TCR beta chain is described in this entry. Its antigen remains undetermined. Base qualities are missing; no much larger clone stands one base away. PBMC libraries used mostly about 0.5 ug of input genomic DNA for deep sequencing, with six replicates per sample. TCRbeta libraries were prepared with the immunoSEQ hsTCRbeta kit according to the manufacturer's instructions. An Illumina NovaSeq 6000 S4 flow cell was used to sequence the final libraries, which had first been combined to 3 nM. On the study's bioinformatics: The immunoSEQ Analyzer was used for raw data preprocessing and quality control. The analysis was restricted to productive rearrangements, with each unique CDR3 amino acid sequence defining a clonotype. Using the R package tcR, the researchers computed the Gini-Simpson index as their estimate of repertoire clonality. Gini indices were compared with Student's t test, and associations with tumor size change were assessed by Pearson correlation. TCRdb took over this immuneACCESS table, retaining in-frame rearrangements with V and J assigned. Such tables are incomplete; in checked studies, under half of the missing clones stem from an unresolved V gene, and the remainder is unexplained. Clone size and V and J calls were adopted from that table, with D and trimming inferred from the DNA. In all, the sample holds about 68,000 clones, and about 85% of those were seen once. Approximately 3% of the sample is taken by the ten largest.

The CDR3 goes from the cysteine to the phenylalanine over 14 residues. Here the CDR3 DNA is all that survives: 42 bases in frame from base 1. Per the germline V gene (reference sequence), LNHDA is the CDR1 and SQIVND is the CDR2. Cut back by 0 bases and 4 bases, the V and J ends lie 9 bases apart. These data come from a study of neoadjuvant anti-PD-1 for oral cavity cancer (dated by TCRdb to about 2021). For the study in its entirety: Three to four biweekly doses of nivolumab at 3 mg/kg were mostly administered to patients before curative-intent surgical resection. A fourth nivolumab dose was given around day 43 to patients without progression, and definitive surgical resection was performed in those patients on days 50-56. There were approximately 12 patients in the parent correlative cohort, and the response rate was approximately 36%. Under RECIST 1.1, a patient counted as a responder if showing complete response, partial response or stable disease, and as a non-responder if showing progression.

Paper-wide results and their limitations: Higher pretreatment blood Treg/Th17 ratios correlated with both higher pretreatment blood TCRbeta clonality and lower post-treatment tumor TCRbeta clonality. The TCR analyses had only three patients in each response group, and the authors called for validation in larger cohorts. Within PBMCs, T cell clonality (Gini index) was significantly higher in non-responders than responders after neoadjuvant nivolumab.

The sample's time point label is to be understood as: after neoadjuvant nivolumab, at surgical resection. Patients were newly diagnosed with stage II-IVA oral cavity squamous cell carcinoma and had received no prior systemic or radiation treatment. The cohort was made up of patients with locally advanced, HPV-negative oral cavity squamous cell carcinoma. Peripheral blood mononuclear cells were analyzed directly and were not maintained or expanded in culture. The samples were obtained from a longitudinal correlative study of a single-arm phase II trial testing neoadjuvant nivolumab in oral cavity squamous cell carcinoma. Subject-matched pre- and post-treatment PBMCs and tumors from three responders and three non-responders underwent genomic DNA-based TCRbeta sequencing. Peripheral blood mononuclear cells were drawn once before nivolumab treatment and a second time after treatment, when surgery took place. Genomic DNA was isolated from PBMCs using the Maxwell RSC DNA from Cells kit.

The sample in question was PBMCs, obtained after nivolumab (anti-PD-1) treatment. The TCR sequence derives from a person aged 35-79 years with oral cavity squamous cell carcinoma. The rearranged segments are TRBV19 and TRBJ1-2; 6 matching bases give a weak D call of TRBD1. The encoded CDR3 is CASSIEQGPYGYTF. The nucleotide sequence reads TGTGCCAGTAGTATAGAACAGGGACCCTATGGCTACACCTTC.